The 6 T cell receptor beta chains listed next were all sequenced from one sample in a study. Treg sorting used a CD4+CD25+CD127-/low gate. TCRdb recomputed calls from the 5' RACE reads with MiXCR, one row per CDR3 protein. The data contain about 11,000 distinct CDR3 sequences, approximately 26% of them seen just once; the ten biggest clones take up 2.5% to 3.5%. Sequencing input: Tregs sorted from a lymph node. Source of these receptors: a female donor with breast cancer.

In this sample, this clonotype is medium-sized. This chain links TRBV20-1 with TRBJ1-2, with 7 bases matching TRBD1. V gave up 4 bases and J gave up 4 bases; unmatched junction bases: 6. Germline V CDR1 and CDR2: DFQATT, SNEGSKA (reference sequence). The CDR3 runs 13 residues. Written as DNA, the CDR3 is TGCAGTGCTACCTCCTGGGACAGCTATGGCTACACCTTC. Translated: CSATSWDSYGYTF.

This sequence joins TRBV4-1 and TRBJ2-7, with 8 positions matching TRBD1. This CDR3 is built from 14 residues. Germline V gives CDR1 MGHRA, CDR2 YSYEKL. Unmatched junction bases numbered 6, after V lost 0 bases and J lost 8 bases. CDR3 region: CASSQDGRGHKQYF. In DNA, the CDR3 is TGCGCCAGCAGCCAAGATGGCAGGGGGCACAAGCAGTACTTC.

The rearrangement uses TRBV6-5 and TRBJ2-7, with D unresolved. The V end lost 0 bases, the J end lost 9 bases, and 12 bases lay between the germline ends. The CDR3 is made up of 13 amino acids. Looked up from germline, CDR1 is MNHEY and CDR2 is SVGAGI. The CDR3 protein is CASSYSRRSGQYF. CDR3 bases: TGTGCCAGCAGTTACTCGCGGCGTTCGGGGCAGTACTTC.

This clonotype came up a few times. A much larger clone differs from this one at a single base, so this may be a read error. The V gene is TRBV19, the J gene TRBJ1-1; D unresolved. Between the trimmed V and J ends, which lost 7 bases and 3 bases, there was a span of 12 bases. This CDR3 has 13 residues. Germline V gene sequence: CDR1 LNHDA, CDR2 SQIVND (reference sequence). In DNA form, the CDR3 reads TGTGCCAGTACCGAAATACGGGACACTGAAGCTTTCTTT. Protein product: CASTEIRDTEAFF.

This clonotype was counted at least ten times. The V call is TRBV5-1, the J call TRBJ2-1; 10 nucleotides line up with TRBD2. Germline values: CDR1 SGHRS, CDR2 YFSETQ. V gave up 1 base and J gave up 7 bases; unmatched junction bases: 2. This CDR3 contains 14 residues. This chain's CDR3 is CASSLTSGVNEQFF. In DNA form, the CDR3 reads TGCGCCAGCAGCTTGACTAGCGGGGTGAATGAGCAGTTCTTC.

This clonotype was picked up a small number of times. This may arise from a read error, as a much more abundant clone is one base away. This chain links TRBV6-1 with TRBJ1-1, with D unclear. V shed 4 bases and J shed 4 bases, with 7 bases lying between them. Germline values: CDR1 MNHNS, CDR2 SASEGT. The CDR3 covers 12 residues. Written as DNA, the CDR3 is TGTGCCAGCAGTGGGTGGGGCACTGAAGCTTTCTTT. This translates into CASSGWGTEAFF.